The entry below describes one T cell receptor beta chain. Antigen: not known. The sample is drawn from a study of shared clonotypes between healthy human individuals. Study information: The study used three CD4 naive, three CD4 memory, two CD8 naive and one CD8 memory plate per donor.

General study findings and limits: Rarefaction curves obtained for sorted subsets showed sequencing incomplete despite large depth.

Terminally differentiated effector memory CD45RA+ cells were excluded by CCR7 positive selection of CD45RO-negative cells. The method was immunoSEQ multiplex PCR; TCRdb's version includes in-frame clones alone and lacks a portion of them. Of more than 2 million clones in the sample, approximately 95% were seen once. The sample was naive CD8+ T cells sorted from blood. The receptor comes from a man aged 18 to 35 in good health.

The CDR3 DNA is TGCGCCAGCAGCCTTTCACCCAGGGGAGAAACTGAAGCTTTCTTT. Amino acids: CASSLSPRGETEAFF. J is TRBJ1-1 and V is TRBV4-1; D might be TRBD1 (6 bases). The CDR3 has 15 amino acids. CDR1 is MGHRA and CDR2 is YSYEKL in the germline V gene. Trimming removed 4 bases from V and 5 bases from J, with 17 bases in between.